Below, one T cell receptor (beta chain) is given with its context. Its antigen remains unidentified. No base quality values were provided; no much bigger clone lies one nucleotide off. The entry originates in a study of cytomegalovirus exposure and HLA in healthy donors (dated by TCRdb to the late 2010s). In terms of the full investigation: A later analysis indicated that the 90 to 150 validation repertoires were generated on the platform also employed for the 600 to 750 repertoires of the first cohort. The study combined high-throughput TCR immunosequencing, statistical association of individual TCRs with disease status, and machine learning to predict cytomegalovirus infection status. The study aimed to test whether cataloging public T cell receptors could reveal signatures of past pathogen exposure. Along with the roughly 700-subject first cohort, a separate validation cohort of over 90 different subjects was used.

The donors were included in the validation cohort of 100 to 150 subjects, a group kept apart from the roughly 700-subject first cohort. V is pruned by 4 bases and J by 5 bases, leaving 6 bases of the junction without a gene match. The CDR3 numbers 16 residues from cysteine through phenylalanine. The entry retains the CDR3 DNA only, 48 bases that are in frame from base 1. For CDR1 and CDR2, the germline V gene lists SGHVS and FNYEAQ. What the research found in general, with its limitations: A later analysis found that TCRs clustered in the first cohort also tended to co-occur in the 110 or so validation repertoires, with about 94% of cluster scores above 0. Across donors, most TCR sequences were observed very rarely, whereas some public TCRs were present in many individuals. A later analysis lacked HLA typing for the validation cohort, so it scored co-occurrence in that cohort across all 120 or so repertoires. A few of the identified cytomegalovirus-associated TCR beta chains were confirmed in vitro to be specific for cytomegalovirus antigens. In both the original and validation cohorts, the classifier was reported to diagnose cytomegalovirus status with high specificity and sensitivity. The authors suggested that the approach could potentially be extended to other disease states and immunological phenotypes. The study gave a list of 150 to 200 TCR beta chains associated with cytomegalovirus.

Libraries were built with the immunoSEQ multiplex PCR assay. On the study's bioinformatics: A statistical classification framework was built for diagnosing cytomegalovirus status from the catalog of TCR beta chain sequences. Entries here come from immuneACCESS through TCRdb and include only in-frame sequences with V and J called. Some clones fail to appear in such tables; in the studies checked, an unresolved V gene covers under half of the shortfall, and the cause of the remainder is unknown. Clone size and the V and J calls come from that table; the DNA yielded D and trimming. In this sample the table shows 150,000 to 200,000 clones, about nine tenths of which occur a single time. About a tenth of the sample lies in the top ten.

The TCR originated in a woman younger than 35 in good health and CMV-seropositive. The rearranged chain carries TRBV7-6 and TRBJ2-1; TRBD2 matches 12 bases in the middle. Sequenced: PBMCs. The DNA sequence is TGTGCCAGCAGCTATTGGACTAGCGGGACCGACAATGAGCAGTTCTTC. Its protein is CASSYWTSGTDNEQFF.